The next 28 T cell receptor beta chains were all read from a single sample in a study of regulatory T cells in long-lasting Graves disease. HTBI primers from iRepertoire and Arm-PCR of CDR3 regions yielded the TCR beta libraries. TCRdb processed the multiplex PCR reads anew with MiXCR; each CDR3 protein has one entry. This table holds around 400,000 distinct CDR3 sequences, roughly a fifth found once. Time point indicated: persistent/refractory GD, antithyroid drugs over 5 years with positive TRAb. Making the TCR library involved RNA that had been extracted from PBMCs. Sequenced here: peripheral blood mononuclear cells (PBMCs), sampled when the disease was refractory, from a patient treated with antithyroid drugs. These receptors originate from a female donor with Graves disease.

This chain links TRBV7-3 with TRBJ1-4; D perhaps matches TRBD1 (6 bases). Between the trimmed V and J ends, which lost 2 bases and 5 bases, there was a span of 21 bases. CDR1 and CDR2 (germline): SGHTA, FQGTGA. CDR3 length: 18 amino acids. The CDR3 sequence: CASSLATGTRIPNEKLFF. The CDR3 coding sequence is TGTGCCAGCAGCTTAGCAACCGGGACACGGATTCCGAATGAAAAACTGTTTTTT.

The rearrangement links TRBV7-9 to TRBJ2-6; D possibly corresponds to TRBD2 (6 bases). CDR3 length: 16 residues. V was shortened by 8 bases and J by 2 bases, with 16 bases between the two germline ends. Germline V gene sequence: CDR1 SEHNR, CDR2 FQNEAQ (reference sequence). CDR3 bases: TGTGCCAGCCCCCCCCCAGGCGGGACTGGGGCCAACGTCCTGACTTTC. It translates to CASPPPGGTGANVLTF.

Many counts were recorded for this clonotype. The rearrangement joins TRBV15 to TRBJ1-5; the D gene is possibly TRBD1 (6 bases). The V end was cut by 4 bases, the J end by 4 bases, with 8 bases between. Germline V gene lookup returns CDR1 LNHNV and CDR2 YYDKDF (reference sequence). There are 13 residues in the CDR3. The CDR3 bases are TGTGCCACCAGCACAGGGGAAAATCAGCCCCAGCATTTT. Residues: CATSTGENQPQHF.

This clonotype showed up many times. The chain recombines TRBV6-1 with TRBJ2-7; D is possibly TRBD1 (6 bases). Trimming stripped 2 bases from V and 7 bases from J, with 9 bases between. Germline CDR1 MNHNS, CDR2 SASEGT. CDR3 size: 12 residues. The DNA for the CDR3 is TGTGCCAGCAGTGAAACACAGGGAGAGCAGTACTTC. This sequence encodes CASSETQGEQYF.

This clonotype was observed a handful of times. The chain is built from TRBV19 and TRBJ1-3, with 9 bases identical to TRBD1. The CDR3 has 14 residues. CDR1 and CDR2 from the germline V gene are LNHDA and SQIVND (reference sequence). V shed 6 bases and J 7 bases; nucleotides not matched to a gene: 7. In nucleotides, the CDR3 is TGTGCCAGTAGCTACCGGGACAGGGAGAACACCATATATTTT. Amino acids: CASSYRDRENTIYF.

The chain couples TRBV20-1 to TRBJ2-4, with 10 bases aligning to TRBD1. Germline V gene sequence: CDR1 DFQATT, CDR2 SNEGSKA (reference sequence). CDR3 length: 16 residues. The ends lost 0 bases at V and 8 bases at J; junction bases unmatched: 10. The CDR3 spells CSARDLLTGGMDIQYF. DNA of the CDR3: TGCAGTGCTAGAGACCTCCTGACAGGGGGCATGGACATTCAGTACTTC.

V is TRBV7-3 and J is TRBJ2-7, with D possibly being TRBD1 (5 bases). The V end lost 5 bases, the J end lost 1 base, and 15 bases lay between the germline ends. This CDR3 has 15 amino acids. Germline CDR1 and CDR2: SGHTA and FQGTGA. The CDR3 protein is CASSPEAGLSYEQYF. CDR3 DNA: TGTGCCAGCAGCCCAGAGGCAGGGTTATCCTACGAGCAGTACTTC.

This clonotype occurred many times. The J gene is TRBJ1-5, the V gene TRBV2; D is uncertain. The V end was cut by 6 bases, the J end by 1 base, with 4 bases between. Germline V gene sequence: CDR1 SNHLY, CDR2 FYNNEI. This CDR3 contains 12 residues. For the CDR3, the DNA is TGTGCCAGCAGGGTCAGCAATCAGCCCCAGCATTTT. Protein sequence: CASRVSNQPQHF.

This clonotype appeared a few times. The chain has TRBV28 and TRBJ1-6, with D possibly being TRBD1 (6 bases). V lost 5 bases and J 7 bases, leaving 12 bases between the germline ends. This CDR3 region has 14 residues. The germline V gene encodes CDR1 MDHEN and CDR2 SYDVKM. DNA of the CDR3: TGTGCCAGCAGTCCCACGGACAGAAATTCACCCCTCCACTTT. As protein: CASSPTDRNSPLHF.

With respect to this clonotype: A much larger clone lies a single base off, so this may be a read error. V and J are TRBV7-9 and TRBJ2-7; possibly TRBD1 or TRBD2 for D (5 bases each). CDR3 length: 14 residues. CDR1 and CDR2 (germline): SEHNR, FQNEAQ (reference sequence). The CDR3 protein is CASSRDGASYEQCF. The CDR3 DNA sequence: TGTGCCAGCAGCCGGGACGGGGCGTCCTACGAGCAGTGCTTC.

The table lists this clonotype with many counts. CDR3 sequence reads: CASNPPGLDEQYF. In DNA form, the CDR3 reads TGTGCCAGCAACCCCCCGGGTTTGGACGAGCAGTACTTC. This chain links TRBV27 with TRBJ2-7; D gene unclear. V was shortened by 7 bases and J by 5 bases, with 15 bases between the two germline ends. This CDR3 has 13 residues. Germline V gene data show CDR1 as MNHEY and CDR2 as SMNVEV (reference sequence).

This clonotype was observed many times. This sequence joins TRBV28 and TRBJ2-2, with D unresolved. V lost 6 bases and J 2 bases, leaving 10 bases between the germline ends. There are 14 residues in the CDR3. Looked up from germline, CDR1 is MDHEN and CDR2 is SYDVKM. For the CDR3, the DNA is TGTGCCAGCAGGAAGCAGGTCAACACCGGGGAGCTGTTTTTT. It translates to CASRKQVNTGELFF.

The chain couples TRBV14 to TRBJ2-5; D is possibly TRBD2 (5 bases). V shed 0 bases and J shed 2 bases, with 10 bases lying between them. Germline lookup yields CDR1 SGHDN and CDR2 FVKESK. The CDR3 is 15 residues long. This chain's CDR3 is CASSQDDGIQETQYF. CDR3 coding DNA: TGTGCCAGCAGCCAAGATGACGGGATTCAAGAGACCCAGTACTTC.

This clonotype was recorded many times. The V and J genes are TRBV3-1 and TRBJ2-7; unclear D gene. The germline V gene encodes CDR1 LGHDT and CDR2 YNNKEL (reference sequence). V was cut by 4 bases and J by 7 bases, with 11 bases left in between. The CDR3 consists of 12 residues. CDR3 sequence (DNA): TGTGCCAGCAGCCCACGAAGTGGTGAGCAGTACTTC. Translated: CASSPRSGEQYF.

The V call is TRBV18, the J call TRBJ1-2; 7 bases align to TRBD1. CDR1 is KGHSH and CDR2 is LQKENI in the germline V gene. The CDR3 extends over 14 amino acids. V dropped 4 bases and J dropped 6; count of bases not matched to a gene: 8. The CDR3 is CASSLRDSVDGYTF. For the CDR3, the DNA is TGTGCCAGCTCACTCCGGGACAGTGTGGATGGCTACACCTTC.

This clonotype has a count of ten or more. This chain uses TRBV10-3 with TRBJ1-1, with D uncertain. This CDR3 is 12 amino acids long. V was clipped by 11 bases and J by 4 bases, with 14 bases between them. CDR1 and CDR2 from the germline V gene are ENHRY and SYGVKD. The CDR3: CASLDGTTEAFF. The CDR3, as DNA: TGTGCCTCATTAGACGGTACCACTGAAGCTTTCTTT.

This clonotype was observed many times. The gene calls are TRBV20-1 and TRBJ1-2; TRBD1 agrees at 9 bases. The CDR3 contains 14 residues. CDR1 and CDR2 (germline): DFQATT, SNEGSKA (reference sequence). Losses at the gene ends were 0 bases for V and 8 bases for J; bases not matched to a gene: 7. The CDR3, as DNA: TGCAGTGCTAGAGATACAGGGGGCCCGAGGGGCTACACCTTC. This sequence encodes CSARDTGGPRGYTF.

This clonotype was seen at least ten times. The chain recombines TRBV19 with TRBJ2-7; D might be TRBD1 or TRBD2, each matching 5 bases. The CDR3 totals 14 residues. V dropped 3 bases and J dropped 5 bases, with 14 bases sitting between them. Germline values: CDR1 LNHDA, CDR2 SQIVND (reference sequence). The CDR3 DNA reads TGTGCCAGTAGTATGGGCAGGGACGTAAACGAGCAGTACTTC. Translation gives CASSMGRDVNEQYF.

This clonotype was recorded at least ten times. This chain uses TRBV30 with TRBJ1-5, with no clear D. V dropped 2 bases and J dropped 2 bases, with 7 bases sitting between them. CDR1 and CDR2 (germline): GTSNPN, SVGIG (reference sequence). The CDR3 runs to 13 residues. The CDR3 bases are TGTGCCTGGAGTTCTCGAGGCAATCAGCCCCAGCATTTT. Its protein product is CAWSSRGNQPQHF.

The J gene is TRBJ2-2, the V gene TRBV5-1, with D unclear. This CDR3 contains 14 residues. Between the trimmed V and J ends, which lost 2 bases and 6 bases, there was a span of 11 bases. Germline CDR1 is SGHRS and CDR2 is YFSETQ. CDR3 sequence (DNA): TGCGCCAGCAGCTTCCCAGAAGTCTCCGGGGAGCTGTTTTTT. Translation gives CASSFPEVSGELFF.

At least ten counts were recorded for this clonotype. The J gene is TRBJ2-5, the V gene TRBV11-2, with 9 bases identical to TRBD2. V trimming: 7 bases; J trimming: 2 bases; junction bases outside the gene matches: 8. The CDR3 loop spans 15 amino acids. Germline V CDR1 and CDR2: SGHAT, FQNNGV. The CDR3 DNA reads TGTGCCAGCACCCCCTGGGCGGGAGGGCAAGAGACCCAGTACTTC. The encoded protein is CASTPWAGGQETQYF. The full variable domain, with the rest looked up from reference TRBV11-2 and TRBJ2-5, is EAGVAQSPRYKIIEKRQSVAFWCNPISGHATLYWYQQILGQGPKLLIQFQNNGVVDDSQLPKDRFSAERLKGVDSTLKIQPAKLEDSAVYLCASTPWAGGQETQYFGPGTRLLVL.

CDR3 sequence reads: CASSPQGANYEQYF. CDR3 nucleotides: TGTGCCAGCTCACCACAGGGGGCTAACTACGAGCAGTACTTC. V and J are TRBV18 and TRBJ2-7, with 7 bases lining up with TRBD1. V shed 1 base and J 3 bases; nucleotides not matched to a gene: 3. Germline loops: CDR1 KGHSH, CDR2 LQKENI. The CDR3 has 14 residues.

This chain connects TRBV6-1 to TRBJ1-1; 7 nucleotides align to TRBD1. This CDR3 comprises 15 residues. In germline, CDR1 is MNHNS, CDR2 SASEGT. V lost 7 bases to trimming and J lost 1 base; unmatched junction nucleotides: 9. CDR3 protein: CASTINQGGNTEAFF. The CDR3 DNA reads TGTGCCAGCACCATCAACCAGGGGGGGAACACTGAAGCTTTCTTT.

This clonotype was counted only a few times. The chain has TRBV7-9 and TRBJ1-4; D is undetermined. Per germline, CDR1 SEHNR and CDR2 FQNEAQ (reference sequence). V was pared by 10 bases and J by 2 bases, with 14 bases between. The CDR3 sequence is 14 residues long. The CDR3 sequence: CATAPAATNEKLFF. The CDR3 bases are TGTGCCACCGCCCCCGCCGCGACTAATGAAAAACTGTTTTTT.

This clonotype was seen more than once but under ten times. CDR3 bases: TGTGCCAGCAGCCAAGACCCCACTTACAATGAGCAGTTCTTC. Translated, it gives CASSQDPTYNEQFF. V and J are TRBV12-3 or TRBV12-4 and TRBJ2-1; the D is unclear. This CDR3 region has 14 residues. V gave up 6 bases and J gave up 4 bases, with 13 bases separating them.

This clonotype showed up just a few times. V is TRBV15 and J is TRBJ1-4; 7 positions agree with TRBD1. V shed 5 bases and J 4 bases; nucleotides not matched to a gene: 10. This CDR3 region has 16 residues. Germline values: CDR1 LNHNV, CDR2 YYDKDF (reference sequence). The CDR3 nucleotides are TGTGCCACCAGCGCCAGACCGGGACAGATTAATGAAAAACTGTTTTTT. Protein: CATSARPGQINEKLFF.

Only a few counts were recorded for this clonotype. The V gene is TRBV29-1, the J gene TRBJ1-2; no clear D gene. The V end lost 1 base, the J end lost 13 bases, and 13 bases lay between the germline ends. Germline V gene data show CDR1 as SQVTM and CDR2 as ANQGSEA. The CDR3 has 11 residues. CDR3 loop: CSVEVWLKTTF. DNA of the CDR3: TGCAGCGTTGAAGTATGGCTTAAAACCACCTTC.

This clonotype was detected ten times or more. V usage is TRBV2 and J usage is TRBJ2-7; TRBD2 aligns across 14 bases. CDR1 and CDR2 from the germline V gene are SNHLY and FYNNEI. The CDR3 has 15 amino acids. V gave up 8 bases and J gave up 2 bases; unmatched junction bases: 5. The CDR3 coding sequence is TGTGCCAGCGGGACTAGCGGGAGTAAGGCCTACGAGCAGTACTTC. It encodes CASGTSGSKAYEQYF.